A selection of T cell receptor beta chains follows, all from one sample in a study of PD-1 blockade in classical Hodgkin lymphoma. Produced via immunoSEQ multiplex PCR; TCRdb's table is partial and in-frame only. The sample consists of approximately 150,000 clones, nearly 80% of them appearing once. The sample in question was peripheral blood mononuclear cells (PBMCs), obtained before the second cycle of nivolumab. These receptors came from a human donor with classical Hodgkin lymphoma. Each CDR3 is given without its conserved first and last residue.

V gene	J gene	CDR3 protein
TRBV9	TRBJ2-1	ASSVSGGSSYNEQF
TRBV19	TRBJ2-3	ASSIRASGMRDTQY
TRBV7-2	TRBJ2-1	ASSLGGGEGYNEQF
TRBV18	TRBJ1-6	ASSPIRDGASPLH
TRBV6-5	TRBJ1-1	ASSYMGGREAF
TRBV6-6	TRBJ1-1	ASRRDERGTEAF
TRBV10-3	TRBJ1-5	AISEGNQPQH
TRBV18	TRBJ2-5	ASSPGAEETQY
TRBV7-7	TRBJ2-5	ASSPGLDRGQETQY
TRBV6-5	TRBJ2-1	ASRGAWSYNEQF
TRBV10-3	TRBJ2-2	AIRPGGSTGELF
TRBV29-1	TRBJ2-3	SVGEFRTDTQY
TRBV28	TRBJ2-7	ASTSPVTYHLRGQY
TRBV4-1	TRBJ2-2	ASSPPGQGSSNTGELF
TRBV29-1	TRBJ2-3	SVTGTSTDTQY
TRBV14	TRBJ2-4	ASSHFRDTPFNIQY
TRBV11-3	TRBJ2-1	ATPTSGSWDEQF
TRBV28	TRBJ1-5	ASSSMTEYQPQH
TRBV25-1	TRBJ2-7	ASSGLAGGPSAYYEQY
TRBV7-8	TRBJ1-1	ASSLEVGTEAF
TRBV5-5	TRBJ1-4	ASSLIATNEKLF
TRBV7-2	TRBJ1-1	ASSRGVNTEAF
TRBV4-1	TRBJ1-3	ASSQDFQADTIY
TRBV11-2	TRBJ1-6	ASSRSAGLNSPLH
TRBV6-6	TRBJ1-2	ASTRTDIHHGYT
TRBV7-8	TRBJ1-1	ASSLAPTGGTEAF
TRBV27	TRBJ2-7	ASSLNYEQY
TRBV11-2	TRBJ1-1	ASSSFYRGPTEAF
TRBV29-1	TRBJ2-7	SVAVGYEQY
TRBV5-3	TRBJ2-2	ARSWGQVTGELF
TRBV6-5	TRBJ1-1	ASTRNTEAF
TRBV7-2	TRBJ2-2	ASSLVGIVNTGELF
TRBV5-8	TRBJ2-5	ASETSETQY
TRBV7-2	TRBJ1-5	ASSFGGGSGNQPQH
TRBV6-6	TRBJ2-7	ASSSRVAPEQY
TRBV4-1	TRBJ2-3	ASSPSAGESTDTQY
TRBV6-5	TRBJ2-3	ASSYSVSGGTQY
TRBV7-8	TRBJ2-1	ASSLATGTGGWNEQF
TRBV23-1	TRBJ1-5	ASRAGQHNQPQH
TRBV6-1	TRBJ2-7	ASSDWRTAFYEQY
TRBV19	TRBJ1-5	ASTPTGDSNQPQH
TRBV5-1	TRBJ1-1	ASSQDGNTEAF
TRBV5-1	TRBJ2-3	ASSLASSTDTQY
TRBV2	TRBJ2-7	ASRVGTTMEQY
TRBV25-1	TRBJ2-1	ASSFYSEQF
TRBV9	TRBJ1-1	ASSASGALFEAF
TRBV6-1	TRBJ2-1	ASGDLAVPEQF
TRBV5-1	TRBJ2-7	ASSLAGEYEQY